This T cell receptor (beta chain) was obtained from a study of shared clonotypes between healthy human individuals. Profiling relied on immunoSEQ multiplex PCR, and the TCRdb table lists in-frame clones only, not all of them. The sample holds about 1.4 million clones; around 97% are singletons and the top ten take roughly 1.2%. Trimming removed 4 bases at V and 0 bases at J, with 7 bases between. In germline, CDR1 is MNHNS, CDR2 SASEGT. The CDR3 length is 15 residues. The sequenced sample was naive CD4+ T cells sorted from blood. Subset specified: CD45RA+ positively selected. The receptor was derived from a man under 40 in good health. The chain uses TRBV6-1 and TRBJ2-6; no clear D. The CDR3 spells CASSAINSGANVLTF. Here the CDR3 DNA reads TGTGCCAGCAGTGCTATAAACTCTGGGGCCAACGTCCTGACTTTC.